This entry lists 11 T cell receptor beta chains sequenced from one sample in a study of T-cell memory formation after mild COVID-19. Using its own MiXCR run on the 5' RACE reads, TCRdb lists one record per CDR3 protein. The table includes approximately 480,000 distinct CDR3 sequences, roughly 18% detected once. The sequencing sample was made of PBMCs or a T cell subset sorted from them (not recorded which). The receptors derive from an adult woman who had mild COVID-19 (a few samples of this study predate the infection). Cell type and time point are not known.

On this clonotype: This may be a read error: a much more frequent sequence differs by one nucleotide. The chain uses TRBV7-2 and TRBJ2-1; 16 bases agree with TRBD2. This CDR3 contains 15 residues. The germline CDR1 and CDR2 sequences are SGHTA and FQGNSA. The CDR3 region has the DNA TGTGCCGGGACTAGCGGGAGGGCCGGGGGCAATGAGCAGTCCTTC. The encoded protein is CAGTSGRAGGNEQSF.

This clonotype was found a few times. The chain links TRBV6-5 to TRBJ2-1; possibly TRBD1 for D (5 bases). The germline gives CDR1 MNHEY, CDR2 SVGAGI. The CDR3 covers 14 residues. V was trimmed by 2 bases and J by 4 bases, leaving 9 bases between them. This chain's CDR3 is CASSYRTLYNEQFF. The CDR3 nucleotides are TGTGCCAGCAGTTACCGGACACTGTACAATGAGCAGTTCTTC.

The V call is TRBV7-2, the J call TRBJ2-7, with TRBD1 matching over 7 bases. Germline V gene lookup returns CDR1 SGHTA and CDR2 FQGNSA. The CDR3 has 14 residues. Trimming removed 6 bases from V and 2 bases from J; junction bases left unmatched: 7. This CDR3 reads CASRPGTVTYEQYF. CDR3 in DNA: TGTGCCAGCAGACCCGGGACAGTGACCTACGAGCAGTACTTC.

This clonotype was counted a few times. This chain connects TRBV24-1 to TRBJ1-1; no definite D call. V was clipped by 7 bases and J by 5 bases, with 10 bases between them. From germline, CDR1 is KGHDR and CDR2 SFDVKD. The CDR3 length is 12 residues. CDR3: CATRGSWTEAFF. The CDR3 DNA reads TGTGCCACCAGGGGAAGTTGGACTGAAGCTTTCTTT.

A few counts support this clonotype. V is TRBV5-4 and J is TRBJ2-3, with 9 positions matching TRBD2. This CDR3 contains 16 residues. Germline V CDR1 and CDR2: SGHNT, YYREEE (reference sequence). After removal of 1 base from V and 0 bases from J, the junction contained 3 bases not matched to a gene. The CDR3 DNA reads TGTGCCAGCAGCTTGCGTACTAGCGGGAGCACAGATACGCAGTATTTT. This encodes CASSLRTSGSTDTQYF.

The gene calls are TRBV5-1 and TRBJ2-1; 8 nucleotides line up with TRBD2. There are 15 residues in the CDR3. V gave up 4 bases and J gave up 3 bases; unmatched junction bases: 6. In germline, CDR1 is SGHRS, CDR2 YFSETQ. The CDR3 DNA reads as TGCGCCAGCAGCCTGAGCGGGAGTGGCTACAATGAGCAGTTCTTC. Its translation: CASSLSGSGYNEQFF.

The V gene is TRBV6-1, the J gene TRBJ1-5, with D perhaps matching TRBD1 (5 bases). Germline CDR1 reads MNHNS; CDR2 reads SASEGT. The CDR3 is 15 residues long. The ends were cut back, 2 bases at V and 1 base at J, with 9 bases in the middle. The CDR3 nucleotides are TGTGCCAGCAGTGAACCGGGGGTGAGCAATCAGCCCCAGCATTTT. Protein sequence: CASSEPGVSNQPQHF.

This clonotype was detected ten times or more. V and J are TRBV29-1 and TRBJ2-7; D is unclear. Germline CDR1 is SQVTM and CDR2 is ANQGSEA. Trimming shortened V by 5 bases and J by 5 bases, and 10 bases separated the two germline ends. The CDR3 sequence is 11 residues long. CDR3 amino acids: CSVIIVDEQYF. DNA of the CDR3: TGCAGCGTTATTATTGTGGACGAGCAGTACTTC.

In its sample, this clonotype was seen a few times. V usage is TRBV29-1 and J usage is TRBJ2-1; 9 nucleotides line up with TRBD1. The V gene's germline CDR1 is SQVTM and CDR2 ANQGSEA. With V trimmed by 8 bases and J by 4 bases, 9 bases remained unmatched. This CDR3 has 14 residues. In DNA form, the CDR3 reads TGCAGCTTTAGGGGGACAGGGCGGTACAATGAGCAGTTCTTC. This encodes CSFRGTGRYNEQFF.

The V call is TRBV20-1, the J call TRBJ2-1; tentatively, D is TRBD2 (6 bases). Germline V gene lookup returns CDR1 DFQATT and CDR2 SNEGSKA (reference sequence). V was cut by 5 bases and J by 4 bases, with 15 bases left in between. The CDR3 sequence is 14 residues long. This CDR3 reads CSAPFRGIYNEQFF. The CDR3 nucleotides read TGCAGTGCTCCCTTCCGGGGGATATACAATGAGCAGTTCTTC.

The genes are TRBV5-1 and TRBJ1-2, with a possible D match to TRBD1 (6 bases). V was shortened by 2 bases and J by 4 bases, with 9 bases between the two germline ends. CDR3 length equals 13 residues. Per germline, CDR1 SGHRS and CDR2 YFSETQ. CDR3 sequence reads: CASSFGGGYGYTF. The CDR3 DNA reads TGCGCCAGCAGCTTCGGAGGGGGCTATGGCTACACCTTC.